A single sample gave rise to the 3 T cell receptor beta chains below, sequenced in a study of technical replicates of blood from several donors. Assay used: immunoSEQ multiplex PCR; TCRdb lists only in-frame clones, some missing. The sample has some 91,000 clones, approximately 95% seen once. The sequencing input was T cells isolated from PBMCs. These receptors came from a human donor in good health.

The J gene is TRBJ2-1, the V gene TRBV15; 13 bases match TRBD2. V was clipped by 5 bases and J by 3 bases; unmatched bases: 4. This CDR3 has 16 residues. Looked up from germline, CDR1 is LNHNV and CDR2 is YYDKDF (reference sequence). In DNA form, the CDR3 reads TGTGCCACCAGCTGGGGACTAGCGGGGAACTACAATGAGCAGTTCTTC. This codes for CATSWGLAGNYNEQFF.

This chain uses TRBV11-2 with TRBJ2-7; TRBD1 matches at 8 bases. V trimming: 5 bases; J trimming: 3 bases; junction bases outside the gene matches: 12. This CDR3 is built from 16 residues. CDR1 SGHAT and CDR2 FQNNGV come from the germline V gene. Written as DNA, the CDR3 is TGTGCCAGCAGCCACCGACAGGGGCGTTATTTCTACGAGCAGTACTTC. This translates into CASSHRQGRYFYEQYF.

This chain links TRBV5-1 with TRBJ2-7; D ambiguous. Germline V gene data show CDR1 as SGHRS and CDR2 as YFSETQ. With 0 bases removed from V and 6 bases from J, the gap between germline ends came to 16 bases. This CDR3 has 15 residues. The CDR3 protein is CASSLGSATTFEQYF. The DNA of the CDR3 is TGCGCCAGCAGCTTGGGAAGCGCAACTACGTTCGAGCAGTACTTC.